The next 18 T cell receptor beta chains were all read from a single sample in a study of human versus mouse CDR3 diversity and MHC coevolution. The data were produced by immunoSEQ multiplex PCR, yet TCRdb's version contains in-frame clones alone and is incomplete. The repertoire has about 81,000 clones, roughly 93% of them found once; the top ten carry 1.2% to 1.5%. The sequencing sample was made of naive CD4+ T cells from blood. Sample subset: CD45RO-negative CD62L-positive naive CD4 T cells. The receptors derive from a person between 30 and 69 years old in good health.

V is TRBV11-2 and J is TRBJ2-3, with a possible D match to TRBD2 (5 bases). Germline assignment: CDR1 SGHAT and CDR2 FQNNGV. V was shortened by 6 bases and J by 8 bases, with 6 bases between the two germline ends. The CDR3 runs 10 residues. The CDR3: CASRRVTQYF. CDR3 nucleotide sequence: TGTGCCAGCAGGAGGGTTACGCAGTATTTT.

V and J are TRBV5-4 and TRBJ2-6; 14 bases fit TRBD2. This CDR3 comprises 19 residues. V gave up 4 bases and J gave up 1 base; unmatched junction bases: 7. CDR1 is SGHNT, CDR2 YYREEE, per germline (reference sequence). The CDR3: CASSPGLAGDGSGANVLTF. The DNA of the CDR3 is TGTGCCAGCAGCCCGGGACTAGCGGGAGATGGGTCTGGGGCCAACGTCCTGACTTTC.

The chain is built from TRBV6-5 and TRBJ2-7; 9 bases are a match to TRBD2. The CDR3 is 16 amino acids. Losses at the gene ends were 4 bases for V and 2 bases for J; bases not matched to a gene: 9. CDR1 is MNHEY and CDR2 is SVGAGI in the germline V gene. The CDR3 here is CASSSLASGKTYEQYF. DNA of the CDR3: TGTGCCAGCAGTTCCCTGGCTAGCGGGAAAACCTACGAGCAGTACTTC.

This chain uses TRBV7-2 with TRBJ2-1; 9 bases are shared with TRBD2. Germline V lookup: CDR1 SGHTA, CDR2 FQGNSA. Trimming took 5 bases from V and 6 from J; bases not matched to a gene: 8. The CDR3 contains 15 residues. The CDR3 sequence is CASSAPGLAGNEQFF. CDR3 bases: TGTGCCAGCAGCGCGCCGGGACTAGCAGGCAATGAGCAGTTCTTC. Supplemented by reference TRBV7-2 and TRBJ2-1, the full variable domain reads GAGVSQSPSNKVTEKGKDVELRCDPISGHTALYWYRQSLGQGLEFLIYFQGNSAPDKSGLPSDRFSAERTGGSVSTLTIQRTQQEDSAVYLCASSAPGLAGNEQFFGPGTRLTVL.

V usage is TRBV5-1 and J usage is TRBJ2-5, with 9 bases identical to TRBD1. The J call may be wrong; the DNA end is better matched by TRBJ2-7. The CDR3 runs to 14 residues. CDR1 SGHRS and CDR2 YFSETQ come from the germline V gene. CDR3 protein: CASSPGTGSYEQYF. CDR3 sequence (DNA): TGCGCCAGCAGCCCCGGGACAGGGTCATACGAGCAGTACTTC.

This sequence joins TRBV18 and TRBJ1-3, with D possibly TRBD1 on 5 matching bases. Germline values: CDR1 KGHSH, CDR2 LQKENI. CDR3 length equals 16 residues. Trimming cost V 3 bases and J 2 bases, with 14 bases left between them. CDR3 bases: TGTGCCAGCTCACCGTCAGGAGACAGACCTGGAAACACCATATATTTT. It yields the protein CASSPSGDRPGNTIYF.

The chain recombines TRBV5-1 with TRBJ2-3; no clear D. CDR1 is SGHRS and CDR2 is YFSETQ in the germline V gene. The germline V and J ends were trimmed by 0 bases and 2 bases, with 10 bases remaining between them. This CDR3 contains 15 residues. The CDR3 nucleotides are TGCGCCAGCAGCTTGGAACCAACTAACACAGATACGCAGTATTTT. Residues: CASSLEPTNTDTQYF.

The chain carries TRBV5-1 and TRBJ2-1; 11 nucleotides align to TRBD1. The CDR3 covers 15 residues. Per the germline V gene, CDR1 is SGHRS and CDR2 is YFSETQ. Trimming cost V 1 base and J 6 bases; bases outside gene matches: 3. CDR3 region: CASSLLDRGLNEQFF. CDR3 nucleotides: TGCGCCAGCAGCTTGCTGGACAGGGGGCTCAATGAGCAGTTCTTC.

The chain uses TRBV7-9 and TRBJ2-7; D is ambiguous. Deletions cut 7 bases from V and 5 bases from J, with 18 bases between. The germline CDR1 and CDR2 sequences are SEHNR and FQNEAQ (reference sequence). There are 14 residues in the CDR3. CDR3 loop: CASTLGGDWDEQYF. CDR3 coding DNA: TGTGCCAGCACCCTAGGCGGTGATTGGGACGAGCAGTACTTC.

The V call is TRBV2, the J call TRBJ2-5; TRBD2 matches at 9 bases. The tail of the sequence fits TRBJ2-7 better, so the J call may be wrong. The CDR3 runs 14 residues. The germline CDR1 and CDR2 sequences are SNHLY and FYNNEI. For the CDR3, the DNA is TGTGCCAGCAGTCCTAGGGGACTAGCAATCGAGCAGTACTTC. Translation: CASSPRGLAIEQYF.

The rearrangement uses TRBV5-1 and TRBJ2-7; TRBD2 matches at 16 bases. Germline V gene data show CDR1 as SGHRS and CDR2 as YFSETQ. Trimming at V came to 7 bases and at J to 3 bases, leaving 7 bases not matched to a gene. CDR3 length: 16 amino acids. The CDR3 DNA follows: TGCGCCAGCCGGGTGGGGACTAGCGGGAGGGACTACGAGCAGTACTTC. Residues: CASRVGTSGRDYEQYF. The entire variable domain, with the rest obtained from reference TRBV5-1 and TRBJ2-7, is as follows: KAGVTQTPRYLIKTRGQQVTLSCSPISGHRSVSWYQQTPGQGLQFLFEYFSETQRNKGNFPGRFSGRQFSNSRSEMNVSTLELGDSALYLCASRVGTSGRDYEQYFGPGTRLTVT.

The chain has TRBV9 and TRBJ2-3; the match to TRBD1 covers 9 bases. The CDR3 totals 16 residues. Trimming took 4 bases from V and 1 from J; bases not matched to a gene: 7. The V gene's germline CDR1 is SGDLS and CDR2 YYNGEE. CDR3: CASSPAGTGRTDTQYF. CDR3 coding DNA: TGTGCCAGCAGCCCTGCCGGGACAGGGCGCACAGATACGCAGTATTTT.

The V and J genes are TRBV7-9 and TRBJ2-5; the D is unclear. The DNA end favors TRBJ2-7, so the J call may be wrong. CDR1 SEHNR and CDR2 FQNEAQ come from the germline V gene (reference sequence). The CDR3 runs 14 residues. CDR3 sequence (DNA): TGTGCCAGCAGCCCCGAATGGGCTGGCTACGAGCAGTACTTC. Residues: CASSPEWAGYEQYF.

The CDR3 DNA reads TGTGCCTGGAGTGTACGAGGGACAGCTCGCCGCGGCTACACCTTC. It codes for CAWSVRGTARRGYTF. The chain recombines TRBV30 with TRBJ1-2, with 7 bases that match TRBD1. Trimming cost V 0 bases and J 8 bases; bases outside gene matches: 12. CDR1 is GTSNPN and CDR2 is SVGIG in the germline V gene (reference sequence). The CDR3 is 15 amino acids.

The chain carries TRBV5-1 and TRBJ2-5; 9 positions match TRBD1. The CDR3 extends over 16 amino acids. V lost 5 bases to trimming and J lost 6 bases; unmatched junction nucleotides: 14. Germline-derived CDR1 and CDR2 are SGHRS and YFSETQ. The CDR3 loop is CASRGGADRGGKTQYF. In DNA, the CDR3 is TGCGCCAGCAGGGGGGGGGCGGACAGGGGAGGCAAGACCCAGTACTTC.

CDR3 DNA: TGCGCCAGCAGCTTGGAGGGGCTTATGGAGTTCTTC. It translates to CASSLEGLMEFF. The rearrangement joins TRBV5-1 to TRBJ2-1, with TRBD1 as a possible D gene (5 bases). With 0 bases removed from V and 14 bases from J, the gap between germline ends came to 12 bases. This CDR3 region has 12 residues. The germline V gene has CDR1 SGHRS and CDR2 YFSETQ.

CDR3 amino acids: CASSELLRGEQFF. The CDR3 region has the DNA TGTGCCAGCAGTGAACTTCTTCGCGGTGAGCAGTTCTTC. V gene TRBV2 combines with J gene TRBJ2-1; D remains unclear. This CDR3 is built from 13 residues. Germline assignment: CDR1 SNHLY and CDR2 FYNNEI. The V gene lost 2 bases and the J gene lost 9 bases, with 11 bases spanning the gap.

V gene TRBV28 combines with J gene TRBJ1-1; D is perhaps TRBD1 (6 bases). This CDR3 spans 15 amino acids. From germline, CDR1 is MDHEN and CDR2 SYDVKM. The V end lost 3 bases, the J end lost 0 bases, and 11 bases lay between the germline ends. The CDR3 protein is CASSFPAGVNTEAFF. Here the CDR3 DNA reads TGTGCCAGCAGTTTCCCGGCAGGGGTGAACACTGAAGCTTTCTTT. Based on the CDR3 plus reference TRBV28 and TRBJ1-1, the full variable domain is DVKVTQSSRYLVKRTGEKVFLECVQDMDHENMFWYRQDPGLGLRLIYFSYDVKMKEKGDIPEGYSVSREKKERFSLILESASTNQTSMYLCASSFPAGVNTEAFFGQGTRLTVV.